A single sample is the source of the 5 T cell receptor beta chains below, sequenced in a study of T-cell memory formation after mild COVID-19. MiXCR, applied by TCRdb to the 5' RACE reads, yields one record per CDR3 protein. The sample has some 450,000 distinct CDR3 sequences, roughly 20% seen once; the top ten hold around 8%. The sequenced sample was PBMCs or a T cell subset sorted from them (not recorded which). Every receptor here comes from an adult woman who had mild COVID-19 (a few samples of this study predate the infection). Cell type and time point are not known.

V usage is TRBV4-2 and J usage is TRBJ1-5; 7 bases fit TRBD1. CDR1 is LGHNA and CDR2 is YNFKEQ in the germline V gene. This CDR3 has 18 residues. V dropped 2 bases and J dropped 0; count of bases not matched to a gene: 10. Here the CDR3 DNA reads TGTGCCAGCAGCCAAAGCGGGACAGAACTTTATAGCAATCAGCCCCAGCATTTT. It encodes CASSQSGTELYSNQPQHF.

This clonotype has only one observation. The chain has TRBV2 and TRBJ2-1; 7 nucleotides agree with TRBD2. The V gene's germline CDR1 is SNHLY and CDR2 FYNNEI. With 2 bases clipped from V and 3 bases from J, the junction kept 7 bases outside the gene matches. This CDR3 has 16 residues. CDR3 in amino acids: CASSELAGLDYNEQFF. DNA for the CDR3: TGTGCCAGCAGTGAATTAGCGGGTCTTGACTACAATGAGCAGTTCTTC.

The J gene is TRBJ2-1, the V gene TRBV7-9; perhaps TRBD2 as D (7 bases). Germline V gene sequence: CDR1 SEHNR, CDR2 FQNEAQ (reference sequence). V was cut by 11 bases and J by 9 bases, with 14 bases left in between. The CDR3 extends over 11 amino acids. The CDR3 DNA sequence: TGTGCCGCCTCGGGGGGCAGTGAGCAGTTCTTC. Amino acids: CAASGGSEQFF.

J is TRBJ2-5 and V is TRBV2; TRBD2 agrees at 9 bases. After removal of 9 bases from V and 5 bases from J, the junction contained 4 bases not matched to a gene. Germline CDR1 SNHLY, CDR2 FYNNEI. This CDR3 is 12 amino acids long. In nucleotides, the CDR3 is TGTGCCAGTTTAGCGGGGGAGGAGACCCAGTACTTC. It translates to CASLAGEETQYF.

This clonotype was found a few times. The V gene is TRBV7-9, the J gene TRBJ2-5; 9 bases align to TRBD2. CDR1 and CDR2 (germline): SEHNR, FQNEAQ (reference sequence). Trimming cost V 5 bases and J 0 bases; bases outside gene matches: 13. The CDR3 spans 18 residues. CDR3 sequence reads: CASSPTRTSDLYQETQYF. The CDR3, as DNA: TGTGCCAGCAGCCCGACCCGGACTAGCGACCTGTACCAAGAGACCCAGTACTTC.